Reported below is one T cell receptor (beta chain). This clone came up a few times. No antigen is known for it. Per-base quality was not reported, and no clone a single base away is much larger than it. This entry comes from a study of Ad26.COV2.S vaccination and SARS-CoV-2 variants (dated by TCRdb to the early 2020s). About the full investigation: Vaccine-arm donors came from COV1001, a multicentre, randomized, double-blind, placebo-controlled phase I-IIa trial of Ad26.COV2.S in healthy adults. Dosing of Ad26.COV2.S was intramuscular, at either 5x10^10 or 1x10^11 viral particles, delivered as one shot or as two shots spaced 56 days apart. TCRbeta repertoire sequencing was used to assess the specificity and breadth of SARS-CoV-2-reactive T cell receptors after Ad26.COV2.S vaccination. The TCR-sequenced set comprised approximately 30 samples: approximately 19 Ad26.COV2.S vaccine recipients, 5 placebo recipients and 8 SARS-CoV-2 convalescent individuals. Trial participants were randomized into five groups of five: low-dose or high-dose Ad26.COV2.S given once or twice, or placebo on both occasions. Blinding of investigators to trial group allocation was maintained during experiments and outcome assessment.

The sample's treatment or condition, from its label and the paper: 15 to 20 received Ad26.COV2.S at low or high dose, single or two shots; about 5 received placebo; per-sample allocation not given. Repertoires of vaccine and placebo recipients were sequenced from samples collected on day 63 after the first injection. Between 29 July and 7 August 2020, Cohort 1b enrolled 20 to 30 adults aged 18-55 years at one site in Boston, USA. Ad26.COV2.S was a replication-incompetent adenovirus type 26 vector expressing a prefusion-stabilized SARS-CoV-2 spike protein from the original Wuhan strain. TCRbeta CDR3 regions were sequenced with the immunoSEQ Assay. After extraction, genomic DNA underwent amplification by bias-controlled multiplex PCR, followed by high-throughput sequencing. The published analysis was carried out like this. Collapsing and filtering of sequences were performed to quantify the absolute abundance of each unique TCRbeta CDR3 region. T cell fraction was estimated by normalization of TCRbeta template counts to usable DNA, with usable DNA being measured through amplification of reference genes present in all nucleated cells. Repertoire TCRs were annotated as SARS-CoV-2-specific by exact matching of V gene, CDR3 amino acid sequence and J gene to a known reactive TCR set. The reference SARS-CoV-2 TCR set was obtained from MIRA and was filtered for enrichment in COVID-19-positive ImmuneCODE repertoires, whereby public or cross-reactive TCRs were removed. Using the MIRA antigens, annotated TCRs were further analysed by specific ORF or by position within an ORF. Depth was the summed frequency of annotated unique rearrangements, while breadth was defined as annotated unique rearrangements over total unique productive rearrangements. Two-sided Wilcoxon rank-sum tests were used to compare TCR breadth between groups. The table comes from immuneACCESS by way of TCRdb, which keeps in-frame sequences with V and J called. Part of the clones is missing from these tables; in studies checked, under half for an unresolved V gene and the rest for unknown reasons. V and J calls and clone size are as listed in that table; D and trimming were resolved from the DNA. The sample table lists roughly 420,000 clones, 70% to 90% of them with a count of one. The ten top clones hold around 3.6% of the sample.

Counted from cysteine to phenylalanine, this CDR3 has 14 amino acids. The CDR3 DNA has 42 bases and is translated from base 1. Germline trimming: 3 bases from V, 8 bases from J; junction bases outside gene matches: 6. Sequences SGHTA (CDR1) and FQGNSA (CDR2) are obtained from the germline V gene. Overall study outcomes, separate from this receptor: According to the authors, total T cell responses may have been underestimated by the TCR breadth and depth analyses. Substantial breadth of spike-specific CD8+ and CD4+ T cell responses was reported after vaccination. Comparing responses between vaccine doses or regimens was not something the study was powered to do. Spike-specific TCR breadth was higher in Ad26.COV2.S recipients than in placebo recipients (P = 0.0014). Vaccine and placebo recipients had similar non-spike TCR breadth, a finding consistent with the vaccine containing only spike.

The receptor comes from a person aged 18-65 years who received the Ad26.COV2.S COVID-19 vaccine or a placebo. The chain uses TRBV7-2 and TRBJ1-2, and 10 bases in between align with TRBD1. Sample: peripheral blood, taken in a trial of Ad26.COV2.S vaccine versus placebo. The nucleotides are TGTGCCAGCAGCTTTGGGACAGGGGCGGGAGGCTACACCTTC. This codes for CASSFGTGAGGYTF.